These T cell receptor beta chains were read from a single sample in a study of beta chain features in type 1 diabetes. Profiling relied on immunoSEQ multiplex PCR, and the TCRdb table lists in-frame clones only, not all of them. The sample comprises under 950,000 clones, 15% to 20% of which are singletons, and roughly 0.025% rests with the top ten. The sample taken for sequencing was naive CD4+ T cells from blood. The source of these receptors is a woman under 30 in good health. CDR3s include the opening cysteine and the closing phenylalanine or tryptophan. The order of the fields is V gene, D gene, J gene, clone size, CDR3 protein, CDR3 DNA. The D gene is left open where the match is weak. A row's size may be missing; if present it is once, few, many or a size class.

V: TRBV19
D: .
J: TRBJ2-6
size: .
CDR3: CASSIGRAGANVLTF
DNA: TGTGCCAGTAGTATTGGCAGGGCTGGGGCCAACGTCCTGACTTTC

V: TRBV7-9
D: TRBD2
J: TRBJ2-3
size: few
CDR3: CASIGTSGSFTDTQYF
DNA: TGTGCCAGCATTGGGACTAGCGGGAGTTTCACAGATACGCAGTATTTT

V: TRBV7-6
D: .
J: TRBJ1-1
size: few
CDR3: CASSLQGNTEAFF
DNA: TGTGCCAGCAGCCTACAGGGTAACACTGAAGCTTTCTTT

V: TRBV29-1
D: .
J: TRBJ2-5
size: .
CDR3: CSAKVSGAETQYF
DNA: TGCAGCGCTAAAGTGTCAGGGGCCGAGACCCAGTACTTC

V: TRBV7-2
D: .
J: TRBJ2-3
size: few
CDR3: CASQVGGGTDTQYF
DNA: TGTGCCAGCCAAGTGGGAGGCGGGACAGATACGCAGTATTTT

V: TRBV28
D: TRBD1
J: TRBJ1-2
size: .
CDR3: CASSSTGGYGYGYTF
DNA: TGTGCCAGCAGTTCCACAGGGGGCTATGGCTATGGCTACACCTTC

V: TRBV18
D: TRBD2
J: TRBJ2-1
size: few
CDR3: CASSPRTSGVRNEQFF
DNA: TGTGCCAGCTCACCACGGACTAGCGGGGTCCGCAATGAGCAGTTCTTC

V: TRBV28
D: TRBD1
J: TRBJ1-2
size: .
CDR3: CASSLGGGSNGYTF
DNA: TGTGCCAGCAGTTTGGGAGGGGGCAGTAATGGCTACACCTTC

V: TRBV28
D: TRBD2
J: TRBJ2-3
size: .
CDR3: CASSSLKTSGSEYATQYF
DNA: TGTGCCAGCAGTTCCCTGAAAACTAGCGGGAGTGAGTACGCTACGCAGTATTTT

V: TRBV5-1
D: .
J: TRBJ1-2
size: .
CDR3: CASSAGGTGLLGYTF
DNA: TGCGCCAGCAGCGCCGGGGGTACAGGACTACTTGGCTACACCTTC

V: TRBV7-9
D: .
J: TRBJ1-3
size: few
CDR3: CASSLAPLTQSGNTIYF
DNA: TGTGCCAGCAGCTTAGCCCCGCTCACCCAATCTGGAAACACCATATATTTT

V: TRBV19
D: TRBD2
J: TRBJ2-7
size: .
CDR3: CASSISPSGSYEQYF
DNA: TGTGCCAGTAGTATCTCTCCTAGCGGGAGCTACGAGCAGTACTTC

V: TRBV7-9
D: .
J: TRBJ2-2
size: few
CDR3: CASSLAAPSVTGELFF
DNA: TGTGCCAGCAGCTTAGCGGCCCCTAGTGTAACCGGGGAGCTGTTTTTT

V: TRBV7-9
D: .
J: TRBJ2-1
size: .
CDR3: CASSLLGGRSSYNEQFF
DNA: TGTGCCAGCAGCTTACTCGGCGGACGAAGCTCCTACAATGAGCAGTTCTTC

V: TRBV28
D: .
J: TRBJ2-3
size: few
CDR3: CASSLRDGLSTDTQYF
DNA: TGTGCCAGCAGTTTACGTGACGGGTTAAGCACAGATACGCAGTATTTT

V: TRBV6-1
D: TRBD1
J: TRBJ2-1
size: .
CDR3: CASSARDRVGRRSYNEQFF
DNA: TGTGCCAGCAGTGCGAGGGACAGGGTAGGGAGAAGGTCCTACAATGAGCAGTTCTTC

V: TRBV5-1
D: .
J: TRBJ2-2
size: .
CDR3: CASSLRPVNTGELFF
DNA: TGCGCCAGCAGCTTGAGACCCGTGAACACCGGGGAGCTGTTTTTT

V: TRBV18
D: TRBD1
J: TRBJ2-7
size: few
CDR3: CASSPAGTGAEQYF
DNA: TGTGCCAGCTCACCAGCCGGGACAGGCGCCGAGCAGTACTTC

V: TRBV7-9
D: TRBD2
J: TRBJ2-7
size: few
CDR3: CASSLGGTSDYEQYF
DNA: TGTGCCAGCAGCTTAGGTGGGACTAGCGATTACGAGCAGTACTTC

V: TRBV6-6
D: .
J: TRBJ1-4
size: .
CDR3: CASSYSATNEKLFF
DNA: TGTGCCAGCAGTTACAGTGCAACTAATGAAAAACTGTTTTTT

V: TRBV18
D: TRBD1
J: TRBJ2-1
size: .
CDR3: CASSPQDRSNEQFF
DNA: TGTGCCAGCTCACCACAGGACAGGTCGAATGAGCAGTTCTTC

V: TRBV9
D: .
J: TRBJ1-6
size: .
CDR3: CASSLTGNSPLHF
DNA: TGTGCCAGCAGCCTGACCGGCAATTCACCCCTCCACTTT

V: TRBV4-1
D: TRBD2
J: TRBJ2-5
size: .
CDR3: CASSHGTSGRAVETQYF
DNA: TGCGCCAGCAGTCACGGGACTAGCGGGAGGGCAGTGGAGACCCAGTACTTC

V: TRBV7-2
D: TRBD2
J: TRBJ2-5
size: once
CDR3: CASSLGGTSGQETQYF
DNA: TGTGCCAGCAGCTTAGGAGGGACTAGCGGGCAAGAGACCCAGTACTTC

V: TRBV5-4
D: .
J: TRBJ2-5
size: few
CDR3: CASSWRGRETQYF
DNA: TGTGCCAGCAGCTGGAGGGGCAGGGAGACCCAGTACTTC

V: TRBV28
D: TRBD1
J: TRBJ1-4
size: .
CDR3: CASSSWTGGSEKLFF
DNA: TGTGCCAGCAGTTCCTGGACAGGGGGGAGTGAAAAACTGTTTTTT

V: TRBV6-6
D: .
J: TRBJ1-2
size: few
CDR3: CASSYTRASVYGYTF
DNA: TGTGCCAGCAGTTACACCCGGGCCTCCGTCTATGGCTACACCTTC

V: TRBV29-1
D: .
J: TRBJ2-1
size: few
CDR3: CSVYRLTGNNEQFF
DNA: TGCAGCGTCTATCGACTTACAGGAAACAATGAGCAGTTCTTC

V: TRBV9
D: .
J: TRBJ1-1
size: once
CDR3: CASSVGGTTDTEAFF
DNA: TGTGCCAGCAGCGTAGGGGGGACGACTGACACTGAAGCTTTCTTT

V: TRBV28
D: .
J: TRBJ1-5
size: once
CDR3: CASTNGGQPQHF
DNA: TGTGCCAGCACCAACGGGGGTCAGCCCCAGCATTTT

V: TRBV10-3
D: TRBD2
J: TRBJ2-6
size: .
CDR3: CASSGLAGGEAGANVLTF
DNA: TGTGCCAGCTCGGGACTAGCGGGAGGTGAGGCTGGGGCCAACGTCCTGACTTTC

V: TRBV6-5
D: TRBD2
J: TRBJ2-5
size: .
CDR3: CASSPSGARKTQYF
DNA: TGTGCCAGCAGTCCAAGCGGGGCCCGGAAGACCCAGTACTTC

V: TRBV19
D: .
J: TRBJ2-5
size: .
CDR3: CASSIGAAGSRETQYF
DNA: TGTGCCAGTAGTATCGGTGCGGCAGGGTCCAGAGAGACCCAGTACTTC

V: TRBV6-5
D: .
J: TRBJ2-1
size: few
CDR3: CASSYSINGGMRFF
DNA: TGTGCCAGCAGTTACTCGATAAACGGCGGGATGCGGTTCTTC

V: TRBV18
D: TRBD1
J: TRBJ2-2
size: once
CDR3: CASSPTGAANTGELFF
DNA: TGTGCCAGCTCGCCAACAGGGGCCGCTAACACCGGGGAGCTGTTTTTT

V: TRBV10-3
D: TRBD2
J: TRBJ2-1
size: few
CDR3: CAISRGEMFNEQFF
DNA: TGTGCCATAAGCCGGGGGGAGATGTTCAATGAGCAGTTCTTC

V: TRBV5-4
D: .
J: TRBJ2-1
size: .
CDR3: CASHTTLAKTYNEQFF
DNA: TGTGCCAGCCATACCACTCTAGCGAAGACCTACAATGAGCAGTTCTTC

V: TRBV11-2
D: .
J: TRBJ2-6
size: few
CDR3: CASSFGAGTSGANVLTF
DNA: TGTGCCAGCAGCTTTGGTGCGGGGACATCTGGGGCCAACGTCCTGACTTTC

V: TRBV9
D: TRBD2
J: TRBJ2-1
size: .
CDR3: CASSVTSGAYNEQFF
DNA: TGTGCCAGCAGCGTAACTAGCGGAGCTTACAATGAGCAGTTCTTC

V: TRBV7-9
D: .
J: TRBJ2-7
size: few
CDR3: CASSPHRDEQYF
DNA: TGTGCCAGCAGTCCGCACCGAGACGAGCAGTACTTC

V: TRBV18
D: .
J: TRBJ1-5
size: .
CDR3: CASSPGRAQPQHF
DNA: TGTGCCAGCTCACCAGGGAGGGCTCAGCCCCAGCATTTT

V: TRBV21-1
D: .
J: TRBJ2-5
size: .
CDR3: CASSKRRRVVETQYF
DNA: TGTGCCAGCAGCAAACGCAGGAGGGTGGTAGAGACCCAGTACTTC

V: TRBV7-9
D: .
J: TRBJ1-2
size: .
CDR3: CASFSVRVRGYTF
DNA: TGTGCCAGCTTCTCGGTCAGGGTACGCGGCTACACCTTC

V: TRBV6-6
D: TRBD2
J: TRBJ2-7
size: few
CDR3: CASRLIAGSPTYEQYF
DNA: TGTGCCAGCAGGCTCATAGCGGGATCGCCTACCTACGAGCAGTACTTC

V: TRBV5-1
D: TRBD1
J: TRBJ2-1
size: .
CDR3: CASSVAGTGEGEQFF
DNA: TGCGCCAGCAGCGTGGCCGGGACAGGGGAGGGTGAGCAGTTCTTC

V: TRBV5-4
D: TRBD2
J: TRBJ2-3
size: .
CDR3: CASSLVYGRATDTQYF
DNA: TGTGCCAGCAGCTTGGTTTACGGGAGGGCCACAGATACGCAGTATTTT

V: TRBV28
D: .
J: TRBJ2-7
size: .
CDR3: CASMRDHGGYEQYF
DNA: TGTGCCAGCATGAGGGACCACGGGGGATACGAGCAGTACTTC

V: TRBV9
D: .
J: TRBJ1-5
size: .
CDR3: CASSVARDRSGQPQHF
DNA: TGTGCCAGCAGCGTAGCTCGGGATAGGTCGGGTCAGCCCCAGCATTTT

V: TRBV6-5
D: .
J: TRBJ2-3
size: .
CDR3: CASSLGGDTQYF
DNA: TGTGCCAGCAGCCTGGGTGGGGATACGCAGTATTTT

V: TRBV10-3
D: TRBD1
J: TRBJ2-1
size: .
CDR3: CAISEAGTGNEQFF
DNA: TGTGCCATCAGTGAGGCCGGGACAGGGAATGAGCAGTTCTTC

V: TRBV11-2
D: .
J: TRBJ2-7
size: few
CDR3: CASSLAGKTYEQYF
DNA: TGTGCCAGCAGCTTAGCAGGGAAGACCTACGAGCAGTACTTC

V: TRBV18
D: TRBD2
J: TRBJ2-1
size: .
CDR3: CASSDRLAAHHEQFF
DNA: TGTGCCAGCTCCGATCGACTAGCGGCCCATCATGAGCAGTTCTTC